Sequencing of this T cell receptor beta chain was carried out in a study of blood T cell repertoires in COVID-19. Across the study: Collection of acute and convalescent COVID-19 samples took place in the United States, Italy and Spain.

The table came from immunoSEQ multiplex PCR; TCRdb's copy has only in-frame clones and leaves some out. The sample lists about 160,000 clones, roughly 80% occurring once. Recruits, aged roughly 18 to 90 years, lived in 24 US areas. Assignments of participants to cohorts depended upon their own reported clinical history. V dropped 3 bases and J dropped 4; count of bases not matched to a gene: 4. This CDR3 spans 15 amino acids. From germline, CDR1 is MNHNS and CDR2 SASEGT. The chain employs TRBV6-1 and TRBJ2-1; 9 nucleotides agree with TRBD2. The sequencing sample was made of PBMCs or T cells enriched from blood (not recorded which). This sequence was found in a man between 45 and 60 years old who had recovered from COVID-19. This CDR3 reads CASSEGTSWYNEQFF. The CDR3 DNA sequence: TGTGCCAGCAGTGAGGGGACTAGCTGGTACAATGAGCAGTTCTTC.